This T cell receptor beta chain stems from a study of CD8 T cells in Susac syndrome. TCR beta sequencing was performed on blood CD8+ and CD4+ T cells. The authors negatively isolated CD8+ and CD4+ T cells and FACS-enriched TEMRA cells. Reverse transcription of roughly 0.5 to 1 ug RNA was carried out with random hexamers. Amplification of TCR beta CDR3 across 54 Vbeta and 13 Jbeta was performed with immunoSEQ multiplex PCR. MiXCR, run by TCRdb on the immunoSEQ multiplex PCR reads, gives a single entry per CDR3 protein. The profile shows about 130,000 distinct CDR3 sequences, roughly 93% of them singletons. Trimming shortened V by 3 bases and J by 0 bases, and 3 bases separated the two germline ends. This CDR3 contains 13 residues. Germline CDR1 and CDR2: MNHEY and SMNVEV (reference sequence).

The chain uses TRBV27 and TRBJ2-4; D is undetermined. The receptor was isolated from a human donor with multiple sclerosis. Source material: CD8+ T cells from PBMCs. The CDR3 sequence is CASSFSAKNIQYF. As DNA, the CDR3 is TGTGCCAGCAGTTTCTCAGCCAAAAACATTCAGTACTTC.